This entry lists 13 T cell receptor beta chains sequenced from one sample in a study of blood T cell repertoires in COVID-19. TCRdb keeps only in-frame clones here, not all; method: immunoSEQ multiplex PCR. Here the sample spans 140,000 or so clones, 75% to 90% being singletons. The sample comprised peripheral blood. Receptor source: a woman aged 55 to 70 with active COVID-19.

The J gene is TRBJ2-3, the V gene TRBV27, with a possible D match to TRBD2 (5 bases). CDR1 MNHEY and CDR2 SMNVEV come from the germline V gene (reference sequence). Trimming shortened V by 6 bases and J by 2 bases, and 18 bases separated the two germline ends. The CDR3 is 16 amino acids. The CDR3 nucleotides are TGTGCCAGCAGGGTCTCCGGGCGGGCCGCCACAGATACGCAGTATTTT. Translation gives CASRVSGRAATDTQYF.

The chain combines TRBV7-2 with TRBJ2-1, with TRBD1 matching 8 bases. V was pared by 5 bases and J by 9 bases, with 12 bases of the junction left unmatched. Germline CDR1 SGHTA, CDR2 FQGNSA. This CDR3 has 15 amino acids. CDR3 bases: TGTGCCAGCAGCAGCTTAGGACGAACAGGGGGTGAGCAGTTCTTC. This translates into CASSSLGRTGGEQFF.

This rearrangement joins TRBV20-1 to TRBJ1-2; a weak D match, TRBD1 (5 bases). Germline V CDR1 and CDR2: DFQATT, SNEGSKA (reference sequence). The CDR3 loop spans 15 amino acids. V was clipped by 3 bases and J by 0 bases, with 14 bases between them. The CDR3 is CSASGGGSTNYGYTF. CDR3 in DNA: TGCAGTGCTAGTGGGGGGGGATCCACTAACTATGGCTACACCTTC.

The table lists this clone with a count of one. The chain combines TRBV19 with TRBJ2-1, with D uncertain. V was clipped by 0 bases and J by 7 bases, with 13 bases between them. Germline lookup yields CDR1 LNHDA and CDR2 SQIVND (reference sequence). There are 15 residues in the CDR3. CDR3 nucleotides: TGTGCCAGTAGTATAGATATGGGCCTAACGAATGAGCAGTTCTTC. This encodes CASSIDMGLTNEQFF.

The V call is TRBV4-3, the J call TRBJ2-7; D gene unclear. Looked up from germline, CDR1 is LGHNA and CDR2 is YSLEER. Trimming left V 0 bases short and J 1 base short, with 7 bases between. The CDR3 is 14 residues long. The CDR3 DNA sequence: TGCGCCAGCAGCCAAGACAGGTTTTCCTACGAGCAGTACTTC. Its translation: CASSQDRFSYEQYF.

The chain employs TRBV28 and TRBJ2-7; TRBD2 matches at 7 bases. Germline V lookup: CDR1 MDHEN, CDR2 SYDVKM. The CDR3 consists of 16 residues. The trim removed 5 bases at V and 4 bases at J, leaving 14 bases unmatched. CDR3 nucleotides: TGTGCCAGCAGTGTCCCCTGGGCGGGAGCTCTGTACGAGCAGTACTTC. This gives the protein CASSVPWAGALYEQYF. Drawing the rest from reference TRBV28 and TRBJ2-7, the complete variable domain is DVKVTQSSRYLVKRTGEKVFLECVQDMDHENMFWYRQDPGLGLRLIYFSYDVKMKEKGDIPEGYSVSREKKERFSLILESASTNQTSMYLCASSVPWAGALYEQYFGPGTRLTVT.

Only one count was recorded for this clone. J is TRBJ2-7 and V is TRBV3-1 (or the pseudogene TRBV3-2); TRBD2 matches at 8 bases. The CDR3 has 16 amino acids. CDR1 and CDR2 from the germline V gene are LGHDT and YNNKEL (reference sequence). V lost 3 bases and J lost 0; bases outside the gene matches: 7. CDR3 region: CASSQVAGSNSYEQYF. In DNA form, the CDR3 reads TGTGCCAGCAGCCAGGTAGCGGGATCGAACTCCTACGAGCAGTACTTC.

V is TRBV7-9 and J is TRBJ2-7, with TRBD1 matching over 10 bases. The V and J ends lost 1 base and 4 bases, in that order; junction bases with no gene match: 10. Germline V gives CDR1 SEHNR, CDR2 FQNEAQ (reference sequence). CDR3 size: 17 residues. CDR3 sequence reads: CASSLGLRDRGLYEQYF. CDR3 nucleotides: TGTGCCAGCAGCTTAGGTCTTAGGGACAGGGGTTTGTACGAGCAGTACTTC. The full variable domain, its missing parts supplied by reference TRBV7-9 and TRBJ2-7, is DTGVSQNPRHKITKRGQNVTFRCDPISEHNRLYWYRQTLGQGPEFLTYFQNEAQLEKSRLLSDRFSAERPKGSFSTLEIQRTEQGDSAMYLCASSLGLRDRGLYEQYFGPGTRLTVT.

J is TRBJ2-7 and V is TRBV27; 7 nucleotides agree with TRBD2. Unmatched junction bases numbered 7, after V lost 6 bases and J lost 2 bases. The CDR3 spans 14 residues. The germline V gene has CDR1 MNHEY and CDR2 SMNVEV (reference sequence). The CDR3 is CASSETSLPYEQYF. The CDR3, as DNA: TGTGCCAGCAGCGAGACTAGCCTTCCCTACGAGCAGTACTTC.

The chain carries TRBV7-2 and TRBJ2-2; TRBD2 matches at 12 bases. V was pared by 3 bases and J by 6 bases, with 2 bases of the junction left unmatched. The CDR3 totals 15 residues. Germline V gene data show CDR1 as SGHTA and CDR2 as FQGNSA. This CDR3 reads CASSFRLAGAGELFF. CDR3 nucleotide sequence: TGTGCCAGCAGCTTCCGACTAGCGGGAGCCGGGGAGCTGTTTTTT.

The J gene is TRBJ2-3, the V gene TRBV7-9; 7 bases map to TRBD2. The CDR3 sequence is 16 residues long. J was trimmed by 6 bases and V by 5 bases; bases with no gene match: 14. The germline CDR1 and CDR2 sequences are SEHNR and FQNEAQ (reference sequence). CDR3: CASSGLAEGGADTQYF. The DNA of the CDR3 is TGTGCCAGCAGCGGGCTAGCGGAGGGTGGAGCGGATACGCAGTATTTT.

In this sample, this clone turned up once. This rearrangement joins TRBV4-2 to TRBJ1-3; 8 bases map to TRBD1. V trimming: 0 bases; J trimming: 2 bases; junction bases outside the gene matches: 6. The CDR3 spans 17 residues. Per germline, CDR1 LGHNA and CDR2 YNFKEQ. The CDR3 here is CASSQELIRGPGNTIYF. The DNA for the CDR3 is TGTGCCAGCAGCCAAGAATTAATCAGGGGGCCTGGAAACACCATATATTTT.

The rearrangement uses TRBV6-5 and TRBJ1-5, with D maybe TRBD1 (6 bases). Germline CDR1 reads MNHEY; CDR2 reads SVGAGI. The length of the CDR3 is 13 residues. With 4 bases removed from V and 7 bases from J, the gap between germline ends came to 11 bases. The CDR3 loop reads CASSWDTRQPQHF. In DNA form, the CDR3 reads TGTGCCAGCAGTTGGGACACCCGACAGCCCCAGCATTTT.